These 21 T cell receptor beta chains came from one sample sequenced in a study of control samples from healthy donors and cancer patients (dated by TCRdb to about 2020). Library generation was performed with the immunoSEQ multiplex PCR assay. In its TCRdb copy, this immuneACCESS table keeps in-frame sequences only and misses some clones. Where compared with another copy, unresolved V genes explain less than half of these, and the others have no known cause. The sample contains about 69,000 clones, roughly 80% of them found a single time. The top ten clones comprise around 3% of the sample. Sequenced material: PBMCs. These receptors were obtained from a woman aged 50 to 65 with lung cancer.

J is TRBJ1-6 and V is TRBV19; TRBD1 might be the D (6 bases). The V gene's germline CDR1 is LNHDA and CDR2 SQIVND (reference sequence). This CDR3 region has 16 residues. V was pared by 5 bases and J by 5 bases, with 16 bases between. The CDR3 bases are TGTGCCAGTAGTTCCGGACAGCGGTTCAATAATTCACCCCTCCACTTT. It is translated as CASSSGQRFNNSPLHF.

J is TRBJ1-1 and V is TRBV20-1; no reliable D call. This CDR3 is 13 amino acids long. V lost 3 bases, J lost 5 bases, and 13 bases lay in between. Germline values: CDR1 DFQATT, CDR2 SNEGSKA (reference sequence). CDR3 in amino acids: CSASSPVGTEAFF. In nucleotides, the CDR3 is TGCAGTGCTAGTTCCCCGGTAGGGACTGAAGCTTTCTTT.

This clone was found a few times. The chain recombines TRBV6-1 with TRBJ2-7, with 9 bases matching TRBD1. This CDR3 comprises 14 residues. V lost 1 base and J lost 3; bases outside the gene matches: 1. Germline V gene data show CDR1 as MNHNS and CDR2 as SASEGT. In DNA, the CDR3 is TGTGCCAGCAGTGAAGTGACAGGGGGCTACGAGCAGTACTTC. Translation gives CASSEVTGGYEQYF.

J is TRBJ1-1 and V is TRBV5-1; D perhaps matches TRBD1 (5 bases). Trimming removed 2 bases at V and 0 bases at J, with 8 bases between. Per the germline V gene, CDR1 is SGHRS and CDR2 is YFSETQ. This CDR3 comprises 14 residues. The CDR3 coding sequence is TGCGCCAGCAGCTTCCAGGGAATGAACACTGAAGCTTTCTTT. Translated: CASSFQGMNTEAFF. The full variable domain, with the rest looked up from reference TRBV5-1 and TRBJ1-1, is KAGVTQTPRYLIKTRGQQVTLSCSPISGHRSVSWYQQTPGQGLQFLFEYFSETQRNKGNFPGRFSGRQFSNSRSEMNVSTLELGDSALYLCASSFQGMNTEAFFGQGTRLTVV.

This clone has only one observation. The chain couples TRBV27 to TRBJ1-2; a weak D match, TRBD1 (6 bases). Germline loops: CDR1 MNHEY, CDR2 SMNVEV (reference sequence). Trimming removed 5 bases from V and 1 base from J, with 23 bases in between. This CDR3 has 18 amino acids. This chain's CDR3 is CASSASPDRRTLNYGYTF. The CDR3 DNA is TGTGCCAGCAGTGCCTCGCCGGACAGAAGGACTCTTAACTATGGCTACACCTTC.

This chain connects TRBV3-1 (or the pseudogene TRBV3-2) to TRBJ1-1; D gene uncertain. Per germline, CDR1 LGHDT and CDR2 YNNKEL (reference sequence). The CDR3 covers 13 residues. The ends were cut back, 0 bases at V and 13 bases at J, with 15 bases in the middle. Here the CDR3 DNA reads TGTGCCAGCAGCCAAGAAAAACAGAGACAAGTTTTCTTT. Residues: CASSQEKQRQVFF.

The chain is built from TRBV5-4 and TRBJ2-7; D is unresolved. V lost 0 bases to trimming and J lost 2 bases, with 6 bases between them. The CDR3 loop spans 13 amino acids. Germline V gene lookup returns CDR1 SGHNT and CDR2 YYREEE (reference sequence). This CDR3 reads CASSLAGPYEQYF. DNA of the CDR3: TGTGCCAGCAGCTTGGCAGGACCCTACGAGCAGTACTTC.

The chain has TRBV14 and TRBJ1-1; the D is unclear. Trimming took off 1 base at V and 4 bases at J, with 10 bases between the two ends. The CDR3 totals 14 residues. In germline, CDR1 is SGHDN, CDR2 FVKESK. The CDR3: CASSQVAGSTEAFF. In DNA form, the CDR3 reads TGTGCCAGCAGCCAAGTCGCGGGGTCCACTGAAGCTTTCTTT.

The chain links TRBV9 to TRBJ2-2; 11 bases line up with TRBD2. The CDR3 is made up of 17 amino acids. Losses at the gene ends were 0 bases for V and 4 bases for J; bases not matched to a gene: 5. The germline V gene has CDR1 SGDLS and CDR2 YYNGEE. The CDR3: CASSVGVSGGATGELFF. CDR3 bases: TGTGCCAGCAGCGTAGGGGTTAGCGGGGGGGCCACCGGGGAGCTGTTTTTT.

Here the CDR3 DNA reads TGTGCCAGCAGTACCGCCGGGACAGTCGCCTTAAGAGGTGGCTACACCTTC. This encodes CASSTAGTVALRGGYTF. V and J are TRBV28 and TRBJ1-2, with 7 positions matching TRBD1. Unmatched junction bases numbered 19, after V lost 5 bases and J lost 7 bases. CDR1 is MDHEN, CDR2 SYDVKM, per germline. The CDR3 has 17 amino acids.

The V gene is TRBV3-1 (or the pseudogene TRBV3-2), the J gene TRBJ2-5; 15 nucleotides agree with TRBD2. The length of the CDR3 is 16 residues. Trimming took 6 bases from V and 3 from J; bases not matched to a gene: 5. Germline V gene sequence: CDR1 LGHDT, CDR2 YNNKEL (reference sequence). The CDR3 DNA reads as TGTGCCAGCAGTACAGGACTAGCGGGGGGGGAAGAGACCCAGTACTTC. This codes for CASSTGLAGGEETQYF.

The chain combines TRBV27 with TRBJ2-2; maybe TRBD1 (5 bases). The CDR3 has 15 amino acids. Germline V gene sequence: CDR1 MNHEY, CDR2 SMNVEV (reference sequence). V was clipped by 3 bases and J by 2 bases, with 10 bases between them. The CDR3 sequence is CASSFVWTNTGELFF. For the CDR3, the DNA is TGTGCCAGCAGTTTCGTTTGGACAAACACCGGGGAGCTGTTTTTT.

CDR3 DNA: TGTGCCAGCAGTGAAGAAGGCGGTCCCTACGAGCAGTACTTC. As protein: CASSEEGGPYEQYF. The V gene is TRBV6-1, the J gene TRBJ2-7; no firm D call. The CDR3 consists of 14 residues. In germline, CDR1 is MNHNS, CDR2 SASEGT. Trimming removed 1 base at V and 2 bases at J, with 9 bases between.

This clone is a singleton in its sample. The rearrangement links TRBV5-5 to TRBJ1-1; D unresolved. Germline values: CDR1 SGHKS, CDR2 YYEKEE (reference sequence). The CDR3 has 15 amino acids. The V end lost 5 bases, the J end lost 3 bases, and 17 bases lay between the germline ends. CDR3 DNA: TGTGCCAGCAGACGAACAGTGGGCTGGGACACTGAAGCTTTCTTT. As protein: CASRRTVGWDTEAFF.

V usage is TRBV7-6 and J usage is TRBJ2-3; D might be TRBD1 or TRBD2, each matching 5 bases. Germline lookup yields CDR1 SGHVS and CDR2 FNYEAQ. The ends were cut back, 3 bases at V and 4 bases at J, with 17 bases in the middle. This CDR3 spans 16 amino acids. For the CDR3, the DNA is TGTGCCAGCAGCTTTTACGGGCAGGGAGTCCCAGATACGCAGTATTTT. It specifies CASSFYGQGVPDTQYF. The whole variable domain, filled in from reference TRBV7-6 and TRBJ2-3, reads GAGVSQSPRYKVTKRGQDVALRCDPISGHVSLYWYRQALGQGPEFLTYFNYEAQQDKSGLPNDRFSAERPEGSISTLTIQRTEQRDSAMYRCASSFYGQGVPDTQYFGPGTRLTVL.

This clone appeared a single time. The J gene is TRBJ2-1, the V gene TRBV6-2 or TRBV6-3, with 7 positions matching TRBD1. CDR3 length: 13 amino acids. From germline, CDR1 is MNHEY and CDR2 SVGEGT. V lost 1 base, J lost 10 bases, and 4 bases stayed unmatched. CDR3 amino acids: CASSYYGQAEQFF. The CDR3 bases are TGTGCCAGCAGTTACTATGGACAGGCGGAGCAGTTCTTC.

This sequence joins TRBV28 and TRBJ1-2, with TRBD1 matching over 9 bases. This CDR3 comprises 14 residues. Germline V gene lookup returns CDR1 MDHEN and CDR2 SYDVKM. V trimming: 5 bases; J trimming: 1 base; junction bases outside the gene matches: 2. DNA of the CDR3: TGTGCCAGCAGTGGACAGGGGATTAACTATGGCTACACCTTC. It codes for CASSGQGINYGYTF.

The chain is built from TRBV7-2 and TRBJ2-3; D is possibly TRBD2 (6 bases). V dropped 2 bases and J dropped 4 bases, with 19 bases sitting between them. From germline, CDR1 is SGHTA and CDR2 FQGNSA. CDR3 size: 17 residues. For the CDR3, the DNA is TGTGCCAGCAGCTTACGGCCCGGGACTTACTACTCAGATACGCAGTATTTT. Protein product: CASSLRPGTYYSDTQYF.

The chain has TRBV10-1 and TRBJ2-3; D might be TRBD2 (6 bases). The CDR3 is 14 residues long. Per germline, CDR1 WNHNN and CDR2 SYGVQD (reference sequence). The V and J ends lost 3 bases and 1 base respectively, with 8 bases between them. CDR3 protein: CASSDPGGTDTQYF. The CDR3 DNA reads as TGCGCCAGCAGTGACCCGGGGGGCACAGATACGCAGTATTTT.

The chain employs TRBV18 and TRBJ1-3; no definite D call. Trimming cost V 1 base and J 0 bases, with 10 bases left between them. This CDR3 spans 16 amino acids. Germline-derived CDR1 and CDR2 are KGHSH and LQKENI. CDR3 in DNA: TGTGCCAGCTCACCACAAAACACTGGCTCTGGAAACACCATATATTTT. It translates to CASSPQNTGSGNTIYF.

This chain links TRBV28 with TRBJ2-1, with D tentatively TRBD1 or TRBD2 (6 bases each). Germline V gene lookup returns CDR1 MDHEN and CDR2 SYDVKM. The V end was cut by 6 bases, the J end by 1 base, with 10 bases between. This CDR3 is built from 14 residues. The CDR3: CASREGGSYNEQFF. The CDR3 nucleotides read TGTGCCAGCAGGGAGGGGGGATCCTACAATGAGCAGTTCTTC.